The sequence of this T cell receptor (beta chain) was determined in a study of Ad26.COV2.S vaccination and SARS-CoV-2 variants. Study observations and caveats: Recipients of either vaccine or placebo displayed similar breadth of non-spike TCRs.

This clone was picked up one time. Its specificity is not known. Regarding treatment: roughly 20 received Ad26.COV2.S at low or high dose, single or two shots; roughly five received placebo; per-sample allocation not given. The samples were gathered on day 63 after the first injection of vaccine or placebo. The study used a vaccine consisting of an Ad26 vector that expressed Wuhan-strain SARS-CoV-2 spike. Generated by immunoSEQ multiplex PCR, the TCRdb table keeps only in-frame clones and is missing some. The table shows 250,000 to 300,000 clones, with 70% to 90% occurring only once. The CDR3 is 12 residues long. CDR1 SQVTM and CDR2 ANQGSEA come from the germline V gene.

This chain joins TRBV29-1 and TRBJ2-7, with D hard to call. Sequenced material: peripheral blood, taken in a trial of Ad26.COV2.S vaccine versus placebo. The clonotype was recovered from a person aged 18-65 years who received the Ad26.COV2.S COVID-19 vaccine or a placebo. The chain's CDR3 is CNPEWLTYEQYF. CDR3 coding DNA: TGCAACCCGGAGTGGCTCACCTACGAGCAGTACTTC.